The present T cell receptor beta chain was sequenced within a study of technical replicates of blood from a handful of donors. Profiled with immunoSEQ multiplex PCR; TCRdb holds only in-frame clones, not every one. The table includes around 64,000 clones, 90% to 95% detected once. V was clipped by 5 bases and J by 1 base; unmatched bases: 4. Germline assignment: CDR1 SGHRS and CDR2 YFSETQ. The CDR3 is 14 amino acids. This TCR was recovered from a human donor in good health. Some clones in this sample may be carry-over from other donors' samples. V usage is TRBV5-1 and J usage is TRBJ1-1; 8 positions agree with TRBD1. What was sequenced was PBMCs. CDR3 sequence reads: CASRTGGENTEAFF. The CDR3 nucleotides are TGCGCCAGCAGAACAGGGGGTGAGAACACTGAAGCTTTCTTT.